What follows describes a single T cell receptor (beta chain). These data belong to a study of T cells in Graves' hyperthyroidism and ophthalmopathy. RNA transcripts were the template for amplifying TCR beta CDR3 regions. Carried out on the TCR CDR3, a first-round RT-PCR used the HTBI primer set. TCRdb reanalysed the multiplex PCR reads using MiXCR and keeps one entry per CDR3 protein. Altogether hundreds of thousands of distinct CDR3 sequences are present, about 45% being singletons, with the ten largest covering 7% to 7.5%. Between the trimmed V and J ends, which lost 5 bases and 8 bases, there was a span of 13 bases. The CDR3 sequence is 13 residues long. The germline V gene encodes CDR1 SGHTA and CDR2 FQGNSA. Together with thyroid ultrasound, orbital computed tomography, serum thyroxine and TRAb, clinical symptoms were used for diagnoses.

The sequenced sample consisted of peripheral blood or thyroid tissue (not recorded which). This clonotype originated in an adult man with Graves' disease, either hyperthyroidism or ophthalmopathy (not recorded which). The rearrangement joins TRBV7-2 to TRBJ1-5; D call uncertain. The CDR3 spells CASSHGSTEPQHF. The DNA of the CDR3 is TGTGCCAGCAGCCATGGGTCGACGGAGCCCCAGCATTTT.